This TCR beta chain was recorded in a study of human T cells and chemical hapten exposure. Study overall: Diphenylcyclopropenone, dosed weekly to the scalp, was given to patients throughout the roughly 25-week study. Study results and caveats: Donors had alopecia, so their immune response may differ from healthy people's.

MiXCR, applied by TCRdb to the RACE reads, yields one record per CDR3 protein. The table shows over 100,000 distinct CDR3 sequences, with roughly a tenth occurring only once. The time point denotes: patch test 2, 6 weeks after DPC sensitization. Treatment reported: therapeutic diphenylcyclopropenone sensitization with weekly scalp DPC. This clonotype has a handful of counts. The antigen remains undetermined. This TCR came from a woman aged 40 to 49 with alopecia areata. Some clones in this sample may be carry-over from other donors' samples. Here the sequenced sample was whole blood, taken in connection with sensitization to the hapten diphenylcyclopropenone (DPC).

CDR3 sequence reads: CASSYSNTGGYEQYF. The CDR3 bases are TGTGCCAGCAGTTACTCGAATACAGGGGGGTACGAGCAGTACTTC. This rearrangement joins TRBV6-5 to TRBJ2-7, with TRBD1 matching over 8 bases. Trimming at V came to 0 bases and at J to 4 bases, leaving 5 bases not matched to a gene. The CDR3 extends over 15 amino acids. Germline values: CDR1 MNHEY, CDR2 SVGAGI.